This TCR beta chain came from a study of sequential checkpoint blockade in melanoma. Study-level background: Maintenance nivolumab came after either treatment sequence.

V was trimmed by 3 bases and J by 2 bases, leaving 9 bases between them. Germline V gives CDR1 ENHRY, CDR2 SYGVKD. The CDR3 totals 14 residues. Data came from immunoSEQ multiplex PCR; TCRdb stores just in-frame clones and leaves some out. Of about 21,000 clones in the sample, roughly 80% are singletons; the top ten hold roughly a tenth. Stated treatment: randomized to nivolumab then ipilimumab (arm A) or the reverse (arm B). Sorted cells were live CD3+CD8+, lacking CD19 and CD56, from PBMCs. This receptor was identified in a human donor with melanoma. The rearrangement joins TRBV10-3 to TRBJ2-3; D ambiguous. The source material was CD8+ T cells sorted from blood (inferred from file names), sampled from a patient given nivolumab and ipilimumab in sequence. The CDR3, as DNA: TGTGCCATCAGTGAAAGCCAGGACACAGATACGCAGTATTTT. Its translation: CAISESQDTDTQYF.